The rows below give T cell receptor beta chains drawn from one sample of a study of post-analysis software for immune sequencing data. TCRdb re-called the PCR reads with MiXCR, one entry per CDR3 protein. The table lists a few hundred thousand distinct CDR3 sequences, around a third of them singletons, with 4.5% to 7.5% in the top ten. The specimen was blood. These receptors were taken from a girl aged 2-17 years with multiple sclerosis. The CDR3 runs from the conserved cysteine through the conserved F or W. A D gene is named only where the DNA matches it firmly. A clone size is listed for some rows: how often the clone was seen (once, few, many), or a class if it is expanded.

size	V	D	J	CDR3	DNA
few	TRBV12-3/TRBV12-4	TRBD1	TRBJ2-5	CASSFLDRAGETQYF	TGTGCCAGCAGTTTCTTGGACAGGGCTGGGGAGACCCAGTACTTC
-	TRBV11-1	-	TRBJ2-3	CASSRSSGVSTDTQYF	TGTGCCAGCAGCCGATCTTCGGGAGTCAGTACAGATACGCAGTATTTT
-	TRBV27	TRBD2	TRBJ2-1	CASSTIAGGRIYNEQFF	TGTGCCAGCAGTACGATCGCGGGGGGCCGGATCTACAATGAGCAGTTCTTC
-	TRBV6-5	TRBD1	TRBJ2-2	CASSSVFPGQDTAGELFF	TGTGCCAGCAGTTCCGTATTTCCGGGACAGGACACAGCCGGGGAGCTGTTTTTT
-	TRBV2	-	TRBJ1-2	CASSEWDYTF	TGTGCCAGCAGTGAATGGGACTACACCTTC
-	TRBV3-1	TRBD2	TRBJ2-1	CASGRIGGAIREQFF	TGTGCCAGCGGCAGAATCGGGGGGGCGATCAGAGAGCAGTTCTTC
-	TRBV11-2	TRBD2	TRBJ2-5	CASSPGGWDNEQYF	TGTGCCAGCAGCCCGGGGGGGTGGGACAATGAGCAGTACTTC
many	TRBV7-2	-	TRBJ2-4	CASSPRDRNIQYF	TGTGCCAGCAGCCCCAGGGATAGAAACATTCAGTACTTC
-	TRBV19	TRBD1	TRBJ2-6	CASSIPQGRANVLTF	TGTGCCAGTAGTATTCCACAGGGGAGGGCCAACGTCCTGACTTTC
-	TRBV20-1	TRBD2	TRBJ2-3	CSARYGGGAQYF	TGCAGTGCTAGATACGGCGGGGGGGCGCAGTATTTT
few	TRBV5-1	-	TRBJ2-3	CASSPSTWSRNTDTQYF	TGCGCCAGCAGCCCCTCCACATGGTCCCGTAACACAGATACGCAGTATTTT
few	TRBV10-3	-	TRBJ2-1	CAISASGDGSSYNEQFF	TGTGCCATCAGTGCTTCAGGTGACGGGAGCTCCTACAATGAGCAGTTCTTC
many	TRBV10-3	TRBD1	TRBJ1-4	CAISQGGGGEKLFF	TGTGCCATCAGCCAGGGGGGAGGAGGTGAAAAACTGTTTTTT
few	TRBV29-1	-	TRBJ2-1	CSAGADPYNEQFF	TGCAGCGCCGGGGCGGACCCCTACAATGAGCAGTTCTTC
-	TRBV5-1	-	TRBJ2-1	CASSSADVGNEQFF	TGCGCCAGCAGCTCGGCCGACGTCGGCAATGAGCAGTTCTTC
-	TRBV7-2	-	TRBJ2-7	CACSLGQDSYEQYF	TGTGCCTGCAGCTTAGGGCAAGACTCCTACGAGCAGTACTTC
few	TRBV29-1	-	TRBJ2-3	CSVETGSTDTQYF	TGCAGCGTTGAAACAGGAAGCACAGATACGCAGTATTTT
few	TRBV7-2	-	TRBJ1-6	CASSRRQVPQGSPLHF	TGTGCCAGCAGCCGCAGACAGGTGCCCCAAGGATCACCCCTCCACTTT
few	TRBV9	TRBD2	TRBJ2-1	CASSVVGLAGGNEQFF	TGTGCCAGCAGCGTAGTGGGACTAGCAGGGGGCAATGAGCAGTTCTTC
-	TRBV15	-	TRBJ1-1	CATTAPGAGTEAFF	TGTGCCACTACGGCTCCAGGGGCGGGTACTGAAGCTTTCTTT
-	TRBV7-2	-	TRBJ2-3	CASSWSGSSTDTQYF	TGTGCCAGCAGCTGGTCAGGCTCGTCGACAGATACGCAGTATTTT
few	TRBV7-2	TRBD2	TRBJ2-3	CASSPQRLAGGTDTQYF	TGTGCCAGCAGCCCTCAACGACTAGCGGGGGGTACAGATACGCAGTATTTT
few	TRBV7-2	-	TRBJ2-7	CASSLVRTYEQYF	TGTGCCAGCAGCTTAGTCAGAACCTACGAGCAGTACTTC
few	TRBV5-1	-	TRBJ2-4	CASSLGSGGGKNIQYF	TGCGCCAGCAGCCTAGGGTCAGGGGGGGGCAAAAACATTCAGTACTTC
few	TRBV29-1	-	TRBJ1-5	CSVELGGQPQHF	TGCAGCGTCGAGTTGGGGGGGCAGCCCCAGCATTTT
few	TRBV5-1	TRBD2	TRBJ2-3	CASSFRAGGGTDTQYF	TGCGCCAGCAGCTTCCGCGCGGGGGGTGGCACAGATACGCAGTATTTT
-	TRBV10-3	-	TRBJ2-7	CAIQPTITYEQYF	TGTGCCATCCAACCCACTATTACCTACGAGCAGTACTTC
-	TRBV11-2	TRBD1	TRBJ2-7	CASSLGPPGQRIYEQYF	TGTGCCAGCAGTTTAGGGCCTCCGGGACAGAGGATCTACGAGCAGTACTTC
few	TRBV7-8	-	TRBJ2-7	CASSLADHEQYF	TGTGCCAGCAGCTTAGCTGACCACGAGCAGTACTTC
few	TRBV27	-	TRBJ1-2	CASSLLPDVHGYTF	TGTGCCAGCAGTTTATTGCCCGACGTTCACGGCTACACCTTC
-	TRBV29-1	-	TRBJ2-7	CSVKDGRYNEQYF	TGCAGCGTTAAAGATGGGAGGTACAATGAGCAGTACTTC